The 5 T cell receptor beta chains below were found in one sample sequenced in a study of T cell responses to AZD1222 COVID-19 vaccine. TCRdb's table, derived via immunoSEQ multiplex PCR, lists solely in-frame clones and lacks some. The sample has around 150,000 clones, approximately 95% seen once. The sample in question was peripheral blood, obtained 28 days after the second AZD1222 dose. All receptors come from an adult who received the AZD1222 COVID-19 vaccine.

The chain uses TRBV29-1 and TRBJ1-4, with a tentative D call TRBD1 (5 bases). The CDR3 runs to 15 residues. Deletions cut 6 bases from V and 5 bases from J, with 19 bases between. Looked up from germline, CDR1 is SQVTM and CDR2 is ANQGSEA. CDR3 sequence: CSVAGSDSKNEKLFF. CDR3 sequence (DNA): TGCAGCGTCGCGGGCAGCGACAGTAAAAATGAAAAACTGTTTTTT. The full variable domain, completed using reference TRBV29-1 and TRBJ1-4, is SAVISQKPSRDICQRGTSLTIQCQVDSQVTMMFWYRQQPGQSLTLIATANQGSEATYESGFVIDKFPISRPNLTFSTLTVSNMSPEDSSIYLCSVAGSDSKNEKLFFGSGTQLSVL.

The rearrangement joins TRBV30 to TRBJ2-3; the D is unclear. Trimming shortened V by 0 bases and J by 5 bases, and 3 bases separated the two germline ends. Germline V lookup: CDR1 GTSNPN, CDR2 SVGIG (reference sequence). This CDR3 comprises 11 residues. CDR3 nucleotides: TGTGCCTGGAGTGTCGAAGATACGCAGTATTTT. Translating gives CAWSVEDTQYF.

This clone has just a few counts. The rearrangement joins TRBV5-1 to TRBJ1-2; D might be TRBD1 (5 bases). The germline V gene has CDR1 SGHRS and CDR2 YFSETQ. Between the trimmed V and J ends, which lost 1 base and 6 bases, there was a span of 16 bases. The CDR3 contains 15 residues. The CDR3 reads CASSLNGREGNGYTF. The DNA of the CDR3 is TGCGCCAGCAGCTTGAATGGCAGGGAGGGTAATGGCTACACCTTC. Full variable domain (remainder filled in from reference TRBV5-1 and TRBJ1-2): KAGVTQTPRYLIKTRGQQVTLSCSPISGHRSVSWYQQTPGQGLQFLFEYFSETQRNKGNFPGRFSGRQFSNSRSEMNVSTLELGDSALYLCASSLNGREGNGYTFGSGTRLTVV.

The sample holds one count of this clone. J is TRBJ1-1 and V is TRBV4-1; D not certain. The CDR3 totals 12 residues. Germline-derived CDR1 and CDR2 are MGHRA and YSYEKL. Deletions cut 1 base from V and 2 bases from J, with 2 bases between. CDR3 region: CASSQGNTEAFF. CDR3 sequence (DNA): TGCGCCAGCAGCCAAGGAAACACTGAAGCTTTCTTT.

CDR3 sequence reads: CASSQDAGGYNEQFF. The CDR3 DNA follows: TGTGCCAGCAGCCAAGACGCTGGGGGCTACAATGAGCAGTTCTTC. The chain combines TRBV7-2 with TRBJ2-1, with D perhaps given as TRBD1 or TRBD2 (5 bases each). The length of the CDR3 is 15 residues. Germline V lookup: CDR1 SGHTA, CDR2 FQGNSA. With 5 bases removed from V and 3 bases from J, the gap between germline ends came to 14 bases.